These 30 T cell receptor beta chains were sequenced from one sample in a study of T cells in Graves' hyperthyroidism and ophthalmopathy. The CDR3 regions of TCR beta were amplified from RNA transcripts. Using the HTBI primer set, a first-round RT-PCR was run on the TCR CDR3. A single record per CDR3 protein comes from TCRdb applying MiXCR to the multiplex PCR reads. The sample holds some 380,000 distinct CDR3 sequences; less than 15% are singletons and the top ten take under 25%. Material for sequencing was blood. These receptors were obtained from a man younger than 45 with Graves' hyperthyroidism that later progressed to Graves' ophthalmopathy.

The genes are TRBV20-1 and TRBJ2-7, with D uncertain. Between the trimmed V and J ends, which lost 1 base and 7 bases, there was a span of 14 bases. Germline V lookup: CDR1 DFQATT, CDR2 SNEGSKA (reference sequence). This CDR3 contains 13 residues. For the CDR3, the DNA is TGCAGTGCTAGAGTAGGTAGGGTAGGAGAGCAGTACTTC. This codes for CSARVGRVGEQYF.

Regarding this clonotype: Possible read error: a much larger clone is one base away. Given the absence of the conserved phenylalanine or tryptophan at the CDR3 end, a read error is likely. This chain connects TRBV28 to TRBJ1-2; the match to TRBD1 covers 9 bases. V shed 6 bases, J shed 7 bases, and the junction held 9 bases outside the gene matches. This CDR3 spans 14 amino acids. In germline, CDR1 is MDHEN, CDR2 SYDVKM. CDR3: CASSLGTGSSGYTL. Here the CDR3 DNA reads TGTGCCAGCAGCCTCGGGACAGGGAGTAGTGGCTACACCCTC.

The rearrangement links TRBV7-9 to TRBJ1-1; 7 bases align to TRBD1. Germline-derived CDR1 and CDR2 are SEHNR and FQNEAQ (reference sequence). The CDR3 spans 15 residues. V was clipped by 10 bases and J by 0 bases; unmatched bases: 11. CDR3 bases: TGTGCCACTTCGAGAGAGGGGGCCATGAACACTGAAGCTTTCTTT. This gives the protein CATSREGAMNTEAFF.

The CDR3 DNA reads as TGTGCCAGCAGTTCCCTAGGCGGGCCCCAAGAGACCCAGTACTTC. Its translation is CASSSLGGPQETQYF. The chain links TRBV12-3 or TRBV12-4 to TRBJ2-5; maybe TRBD2 (5 bases). Trimming took 4 bases from V and 1 from J, leaving 13 bases between them. CDR3 length equals 15 residues.

This clonotype was counted many times. The chain carries TRBV12-3 or TRBV12-4 and TRBJ1-6, with no clear D. V was clipped by 2 bases and J by 7 bases, with 12 bases between them. This CDR3 has 15 residues. The CDR3 sequence is CASSLFGLNNSPLHF. DNA for the CDR3: TGTGCCAGCAGTTTATTTGGACTGAACAATTCACCCCTCCACTTT.

Many counts were recorded for this clonotype. This chain links TRBV15 with TRBJ1-1, with TRBD1 as a possible D gene (5 bases). Germline V lookup: CDR1 LNHNV, CDR2 YYDKDF (reference sequence). This CDR3 spans 14 amino acids. The V gene lost 5 bases and the J gene lost 4 bases, with 14 bases spanning the gap. As DNA, the CDR3 is TGTGCCACCAGCGGGGGACGGTTCCTCACTGAAGCTTTCTTT. This translates into CATSGGRFLTEAFF.

At least ten counts were recorded for this clonotype. The rearrangement links TRBV7-6 to TRBJ1-4; TRBD1 is a possible D gene (5 bases). The CDR3 has 14 amino acids. The ends were cut back, 3 bases at V and 4 bases at J, with 9 bases in the middle. Germline values: CDR1 SGHVS, CDR2 FNYEAQ. The CDR3 sequence is CASSLRGLNEKLFF. The CDR3 DNA sequence: TGTGCCAGCAGCTTGAGGGGCCTTAATGAAAAACTGTTTTTT.

The gene calls are TRBV18 and TRBJ1-2; no firm D call. V was clipped by 0 bases and J by 4 bases, with 9 bases between them. Germline V gene sequence: CDR1 KGHSH, CDR2 LQKENI. The CDR3 is 14 amino acids. The CDR3 region has the DNA TGTGCCAGCTCACCACCGGCGGGAGGCTATGGCTACACCTTC. Residues: CASSPPAGGYGYTF. The variable domain in full, completed from reference TRBV18 and TRBJ1-2, reads NAGVMQNPRHLVRRRGQEARLRCSPMKGHSHVYWYRQLPEEGLKFMVYLQKENIIDESGMPKERFSAEFPKEGPSILRIQQVVRGDSAAYFCASSPPAGGYGYTFGSGTRLTVV.

The J gene is TRBJ2-3, the V gene TRBV15; the D is unclear. V was clipped by 3 bases and J by 4 bases, with 14 bases between them. There are 15 residues in the CDR3. The V gene's germline CDR1 is LNHNV and CDR2 YYDKDF (reference sequence). This CDR3 is CATSSDGPKADTQYF. The DNA of the CDR3 is TGTGCCACCAGCAGCGACGGCCCAAAGGCAGATACGCAGTATTTT.

This clonotype was recorded a few times. The chain is built from TRBV28 and TRBJ2-1, with D uncertain. This CDR3 is 15 amino acids long. V shed 3 bases and J shed 0 bases, with 9 bases lying between them. CDR1 and CDR2 (germline): MDHEN, SYDVKM. The CDR3 sequence: CASSLHASSYNEQFF. The CDR3 DNA is TGTGCCAGCAGTTTGCATGCGAGCTCCTACAATGAGCAGTTCTTC.

The table lists this clonotype with a few counts. The CDR3 bases are TGTGCCAGCGGGGGGAATAGCAATCAGCCCCAGCATTTT. The encoded protein is CASGGNSNQPQHF. V gene TRBV7-9 combines with J gene TRBJ1-5; perhaps TRBD1 as D (5 bases). Deletions cut 8 bases from V and 0 bases from J, with 8 bases between. Germline V gene sequence: CDR1 SEHNR, CDR2 FQNEAQ (reference sequence). The CDR3 extends over 13 amino acids.

On this clonotype: The junction and the germline gene differ at one end; a read error may be behind it. The rearrangement joins TRBV6-1 to TRBJ1-4; unclear D gene. The germline V gene has CDR1 MNHNS and CDR2 SASEGT. This CDR3 is 15 amino acids long. The CDR3 loop reads CASSPQTTTSEKLFF. The DNA of the CDR3 is TGTGCCAGCAGTCCCCAGACAACAACTAGTGAAAAACTGTTTTTT.

This clonotype showed up just a few times. V usage is TRBV18 and J usage is TRBJ2-5; D perhaps matches TRBD2 (6 bases). This CDR3 spans 15 amino acids. V gave up 4 bases and J gave up 1 base, with 13 bases separating them. Germline assignment: CDR1 KGHSH and CDR2 LQKENI. In DNA form, the CDR3 reads TGTGCCAGCTCACTACAGGCCGGGGGCCAAGAGACCCAGTACTTC. It encodes CASSLQAGGQETQYF.

There are a few counts of this clonotype. The V gene is TRBV6-1, the J gene TRBJ1-5; tentative D call: TRBD1 (5 bases). CDR1 is MNHNS and CDR2 is SASEGT in the germline V gene. CDR3 size: 14 residues. Trimming pared 5 bases from V and 2 bases from J, leaving 10 bases between. The DNA of the CDR3 is TGTGCCAGCAGTAAAAGAGGGGGCAATCAGCCCCAGCATTTT. Protein: CASSKRGGNQPQHF.

V is TRBV6-1 and J is TRBJ1-5; D remains ambiguous. CDR3 size: 13 residues. Germline CDR1 and CDR2: MNHNS and SASEGT. Between the trimmed V and J ends, which lost 5 bases and 7 bases, there was a span of 12 bases. The chain's CDR3 is CASSLDRWQPQHF. As DNA, the CDR3 is TGTGCCAGCAGTCTGGACCGCTGGCAGCCCCAGCATTTT.

This clonotype occurred many times. The gene calls are TRBV27 and TRBJ2-3; 8 positions match TRBD2. Per germline, CDR1 MNHEY and CDR2 SMNVEV (reference sequence). Trimming took 4 bases from V and 2 from J; bases not matched to a gene: 11. This CDR3 contains 17 residues. In nucleotides, the CDR3 is TGTGCCAGCAGTTCCCCACGGATAGCGGGGTACACAGATACGCAGTATTTT. It encodes CASSSPRIAGYTDTQYF.

The chain recombines TRBV19 with TRBJ2-7; 8 positions agree with TRBD1. The germline V gene encodes CDR1 LNHDA and CDR2 SQIVND (reference sequence). The CDR3 runs 13 residues. The junction had 6 bases not matched to a gene; V was cut back by 11 bases and J by 0 bases. The CDR3 reads CASGQGGSYEQYF. Written as DNA, the CDR3 is TGTGCCTCAGGACAGGGAGGCTCCTACGAGCAGTACTTC.

This clonotype was seen only once. A much larger clonotype is one base distant, so this may be a read error. The chain employs TRBV9 and TRBJ1-6; 11 bases are shared with TRBD1. The CDR3 length is 15 residues. Germline V gives CDR1 SGDLS, CDR2 YYNGEE. In DNA, the CDR3 is TGTGCCAGCAGCGCCTCCGGGACAGGGGGATCACCCCCCCACTTT. Amino acid sequence: CASSASGTGGSPPHF.

The chain has TRBV12-3 or TRBV12-4 and TRBJ1-5; unclear D gene. The CDR3 is 16 amino acids. V gave up 5 bases and J gave up 1 base, with 15 bases separating them. The CDR3 reads CASSPVGIASNQPQHF. CDR3 nucleotide sequence: TGTGCCAGCAGTCCCGTGGGGATAGCGAGCAATCAGCCCCAGCATTTT.

In its sample, this clonotype was seen many times. The chain is built from TRBV12-3 or TRBV12-4 and TRBJ1-2; perhaps TRBD1 as D (5 bases). The V end was cut by 4 bases, the J end by 8 bases, with 8 bases between. This CDR3 spans 11 amino acids. The CDR3 region has the DNA TGTGCCAGCAGTTATGCAGGGGGCTACACCTTC. Translation gives CASSYAGGYTF.

Many counts were recorded for this clonotype. The chain has TRBV7-9 and TRBJ2-1; no clear D. V lost 5 bases and J 8 bases, leaving 16 bases between the germline ends. Germline assignment: CDR1 SEHNR and CDR2 FQNEAQ (reference sequence). There are 14 residues in the CDR3. CDR3 protein: CASSLPGLGHEQFF. CDR3 nucleotide sequence: TGTGCCAGCAGCCTCCCGGGTCTGGGCCATGAGCAGTTCTTC. The full variable domain, in which reference TRBV7-9 and TRBJ2-1 provide the parts outside the CDR3, is DTGVSQNPRHKITKRGQNVTFRCDPISEHNRLYWYRQTLGQGPEFLTYFQNEAQLEKSRLLSDRFSAERPKGSFSTLEIQRTEQGDSAMYLCASSLPGLGHEQFFGPGTRLTVL.

This clonotype has only a few counts. V and J are TRBV5-1 and TRBJ1-4; D is perhaps TRBD1 (5 bases). From germline, CDR1 is SGHRS and CDR2 YFSETQ. V was shortened by 2 bases and J by 3 bases, with 8 bases between the two germline ends. This CDR3 contains 14 residues. The CDR3 reads CASSLGAANEKLFF. As DNA, the CDR3 is TGCGCCAGCAGCTTAGGGGCGGCTAATGAAAAACTGTTTTTT.

V gene TRBV10-1 combines with J gene TRBJ2-3; D is unresolved. Between the trimmed V and J ends, which lost 2 bases and 4 bases, there was a span of 10 bases. CDR3 length equals 14 residues. Per the germline V gene, CDR1 is WNHNN and CDR2 is SYGVQD (reference sequence). CDR3 residues: CASSEPLISDTQYF. In nucleotides, the CDR3 is TGCGCCAGCAGTGAGCCCTTAATATCAGATACGCAGTATTTT.

This clonotype was counted ten times or more. The CDR3 DNA is TGTGCCAGCAGTGGGGACGGCTCTGGAAACACCATATATTTT. This sequence encodes CASSGDGSGNTIYF. The chain carries TRBV6-1 and TRBJ1-3; tentative D call: TRBD1 (5 bases). The CDR3 consists of 14 residues. CDR1 MNHNS and CDR2 SASEGT come from the germline V gene. The V end lost 4 bases, the J end lost 0 bases, and 7 bases lay between the germline ends.

The rearrangement uses TRBV6-6 and TRBJ1-6; D may be TRBD1 (5 bases). This CDR3 spans 16 amino acids. Germline V gives CDR1 MNHNY, CDR2 SVGAGI (reference sequence). With 2 bases removed from V and 10 bases from J, the gap between germline ends came to 18 bases. CDR3 in DNA: TGTGCCAGCAGTTACGGCGACGGAGGGGTCACCTCACCCCTCCACTTT. It encodes CASSYGDGGVTSPLHF.

This clonotype came up many times. The chain has TRBV29-1 and TRBJ2-7; 9 bases agree with TRBD1. Germline V gene lookup returns CDR1 SQVTM and CDR2 ANQGSEA. CDR3 length: 14 amino acids. V shed 3 bases and J 1 base; nucleotides not matched to a gene: 4. The CDR3 DNA reads TGCAGCGTTGAGGACAGGGGAAGGTCCTACGAGCAGTACTTC. It encodes CSVEDRGRSYEQYF.

In DNA, the CDR3 is TGTGCCAGCAGCCTTTTTGGACTAGCGGGGGGAAGCTCCTACGAGCAGTACTTC. Its protein is CASSLFGLAGGSSYEQYF. This chain links TRBV14 with TRBJ2-7; 14 bases agree with TRBD2. The CDR3 consists of 18 residues. J lost 0 bases, V lost 4 bases, and 8 bases had no gene match. Germline V gene data show CDR1 as SGHDN and CDR2 as FVKESK.

The CDR3 sequence is CASSQSLVGVTNYGYTF. The DNA of the CDR3 is TGCGCCAGCAGCCAGAGCTTGGTAGGGGTAACTAACTATGGCTACACCTTC. The chain recombines TRBV4-1 with TRBJ1-2; possible D gene TRBD1, 5 bases. The CDR3 runs to 17 residues. Germline loops: CDR1 MGHRA, CDR2 YSYEKL. The V gene lost 3 bases and the J gene lost 0 bases, with 17 bases spanning the gap.

This chain uses TRBV4-2 with TRBJ1-2; a possible D gene is TRBD1 (5 bases). The CDR3 runs 14 residues. From germline, CDR1 is LGHNA and CDR2 YNFKEQ. Trimming took 2 bases from V and 7 from J, leaving 14 bases between them. The CDR3 reads CASSQSQASGGYTF. CDR3 sequence (DNA): TGTGCCAGCAGCCAATCACAGGCTTCGGGTGGCTACACCTTC.

This clonotype was found many times. The chain uses TRBV5-1 and TRBJ1-1, with 7 bases fitting TRBD1. Trimming took 6 bases from V and 0 from J; bases not matched to a gene: 5. Looked up from germline, CDR1 is SGHRS and CDR2 is YFSETQ. The CDR3 is 14 amino acids. The CDR3 sequence is CASTRTGLNTEAFF. The CDR3 nucleotides read TGCGCCAGCACCAGGACAGGATTGAACACTGAAGCTTTCTTT.